This T cell receptor beta chain was recovered during a study of monozygotic twins with inflammatory bowel disease. Study findings and constraints: With others, IBD patients shared fewer clonotypes than healthy twins did, especially with disease activity.

The CDR3 length is 14 residues. Germline assignment: CDR1 SGHRS and CDR2 YFSETQ. In regard to this clonotype: Its antigen remains unknown.

Input per TCR library consisted of roughly 4,000 ng of total RNA. TCRdb re-called the 5' RACE reads and gives one entry per CDR3 protein, without DNA. Here the sample table reports roughly 200,000 distinct CDR3 sequences. The sequence derives from a human donor with ulcerative colitis or Crohn's disease, or a healthy co-twin of an affected twin (not recorded which). The rearrangement links TRBV5-1 to TRBJ1-2; as DNA is missing, the TRBD1 call by TCRdb cannot be tested. The sample consisted of blood. CDR3 residues: CASGRQGSNYGYTF.